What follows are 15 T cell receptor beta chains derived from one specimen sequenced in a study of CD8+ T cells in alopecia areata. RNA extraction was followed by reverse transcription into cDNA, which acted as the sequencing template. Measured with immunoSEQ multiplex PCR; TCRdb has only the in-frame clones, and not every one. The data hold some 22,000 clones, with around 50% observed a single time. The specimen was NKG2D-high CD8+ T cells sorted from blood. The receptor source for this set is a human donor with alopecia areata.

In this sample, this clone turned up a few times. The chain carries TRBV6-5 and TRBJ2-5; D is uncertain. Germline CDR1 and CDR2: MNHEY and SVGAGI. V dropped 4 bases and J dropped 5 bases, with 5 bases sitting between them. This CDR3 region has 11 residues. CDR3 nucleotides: TGTGCCAGCAGTTCAATGGAGACCCAGTACTTC. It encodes CASSSMETQYF.

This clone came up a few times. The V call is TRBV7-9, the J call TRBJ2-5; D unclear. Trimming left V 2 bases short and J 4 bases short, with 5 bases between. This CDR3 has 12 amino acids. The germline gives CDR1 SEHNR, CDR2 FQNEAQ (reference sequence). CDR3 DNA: TGTGCCAGCAGCTTATTCCTAGAGACCCAGTACTTC. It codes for CASSLFLETQYF.

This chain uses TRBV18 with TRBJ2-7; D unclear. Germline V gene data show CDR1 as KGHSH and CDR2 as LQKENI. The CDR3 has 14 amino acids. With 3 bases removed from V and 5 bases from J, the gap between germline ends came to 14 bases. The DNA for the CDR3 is TGTGCCAGCTCACCTCTAGGCAGAGGAGACGAGCAGTACTTC. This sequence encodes CASSPLGRGDEQYF. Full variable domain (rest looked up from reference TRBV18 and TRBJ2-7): NAGVMQNPRHLVRRRGQEARLRCSPMKGHSHVYWYRQLPEEGLKFMVYLQKENIIDESGMPKERFSAEFPKEGPSILRIQQVVRGDSAAYFCASSPLGRGDEQYFGPGTRLTVT.

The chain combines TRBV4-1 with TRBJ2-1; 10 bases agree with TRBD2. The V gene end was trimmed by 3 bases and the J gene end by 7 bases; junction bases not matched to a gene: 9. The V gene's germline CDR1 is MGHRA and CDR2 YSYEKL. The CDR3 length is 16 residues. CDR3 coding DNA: TGCGCCAGCAGCCACAAGCGGGAGGGCGGGGGTAATGAGCAGTTCTTC. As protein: CASSHKREGGGNEQFF.

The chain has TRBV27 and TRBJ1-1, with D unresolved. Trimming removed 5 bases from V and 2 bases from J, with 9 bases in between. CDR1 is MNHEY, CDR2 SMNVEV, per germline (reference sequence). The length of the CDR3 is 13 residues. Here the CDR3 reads CASSLTPNTEAFF. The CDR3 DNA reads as TGTGCCAGCAGTCTGACCCCTAACACTGAAGCTTTCTTT.

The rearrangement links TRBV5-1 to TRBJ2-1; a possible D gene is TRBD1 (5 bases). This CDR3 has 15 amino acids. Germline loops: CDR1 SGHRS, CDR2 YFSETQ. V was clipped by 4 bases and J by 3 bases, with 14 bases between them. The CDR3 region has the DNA TGCGCCAGCAGCCCTAACGGACACCTCTACAATGAGCAGTTCTTC. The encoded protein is CASSPNGHLYNEQFF.

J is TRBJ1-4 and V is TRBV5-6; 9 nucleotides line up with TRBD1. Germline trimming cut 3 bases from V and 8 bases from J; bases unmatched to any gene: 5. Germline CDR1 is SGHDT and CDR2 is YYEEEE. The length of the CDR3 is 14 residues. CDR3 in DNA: TGTGCCAGCAGCTATGGGACAGGGAACGAAAAACTGTTTTTT. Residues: CASSYGTGNEKLFF.

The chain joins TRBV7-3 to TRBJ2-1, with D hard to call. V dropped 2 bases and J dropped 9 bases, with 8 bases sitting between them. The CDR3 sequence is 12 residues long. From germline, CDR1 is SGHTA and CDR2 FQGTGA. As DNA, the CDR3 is TGTGCCAGCAGCTTAGGGCGAGGTGAGCAGTTCTTC. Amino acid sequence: CASSLGRGEQFF.

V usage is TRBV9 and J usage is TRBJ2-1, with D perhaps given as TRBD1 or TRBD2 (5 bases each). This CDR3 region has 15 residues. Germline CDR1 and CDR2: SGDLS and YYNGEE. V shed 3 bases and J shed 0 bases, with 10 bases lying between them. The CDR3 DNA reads TGTGCCAGCAGCGATGGGGGAAGCTCCTACAATGAGCAGTTCTTC. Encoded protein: CASSDGGSSYNEQFF.

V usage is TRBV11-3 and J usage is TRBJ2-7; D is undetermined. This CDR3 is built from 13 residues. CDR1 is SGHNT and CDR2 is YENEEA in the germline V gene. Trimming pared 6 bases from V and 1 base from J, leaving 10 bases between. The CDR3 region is CASSPRGSYEQYF. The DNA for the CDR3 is TGTGCCAGCAGTCCCCGAGGTTCCTACGAGCAGTACTTC.

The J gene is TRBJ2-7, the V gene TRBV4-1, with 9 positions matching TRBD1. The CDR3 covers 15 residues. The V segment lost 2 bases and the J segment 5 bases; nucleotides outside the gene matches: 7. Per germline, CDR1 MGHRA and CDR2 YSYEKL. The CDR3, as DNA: TGCGCCAGCAGCCAATCCCGGGACAGGGTCCACGAGCAGTACTTC. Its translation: CASSQSRDRVHEQYF.

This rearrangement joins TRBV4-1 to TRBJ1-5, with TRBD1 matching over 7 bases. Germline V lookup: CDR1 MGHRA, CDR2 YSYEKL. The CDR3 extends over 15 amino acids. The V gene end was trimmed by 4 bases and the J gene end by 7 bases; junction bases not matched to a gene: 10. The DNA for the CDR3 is TGCGCCAGCAGCCCCGGGGACAGCTTGGGGCAGCCCCAGCATTTT. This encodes CASSPGDSLGQPQHF.

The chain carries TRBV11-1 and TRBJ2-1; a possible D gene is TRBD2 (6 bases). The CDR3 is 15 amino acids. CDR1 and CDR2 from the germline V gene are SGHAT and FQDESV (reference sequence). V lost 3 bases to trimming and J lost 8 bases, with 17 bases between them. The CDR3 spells CASSFKRASRDEQFF. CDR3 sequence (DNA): TGTGCCAGCAGCTTTAAGCGGGCCAGCAGGGATGAGCAGTTCTTC.

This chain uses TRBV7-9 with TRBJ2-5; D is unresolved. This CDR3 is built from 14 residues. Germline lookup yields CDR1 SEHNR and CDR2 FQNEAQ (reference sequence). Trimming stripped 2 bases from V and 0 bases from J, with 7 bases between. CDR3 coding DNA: TGTGCCAGCAGCTTAAATCCAAACCAAGAGACCCAGTACTTC. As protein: CASSLNPNQETQYF.

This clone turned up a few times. The CDR3 bases are TGTGCCAGCAGCTTCGGGACAGAGGTGAACACTGAAGCTTTCTTT. Protein product: CASSFGTEVNTEAFF. This chain uses TRBV5-6 with TRBJ1-1; 7 nucleotides match TRBD1. This CDR3 has 15 amino acids. CDR1 is SGHDT, CDR2 YYEEEE, per germline. V dropped 2 bases and J dropped 0; count of bases not matched to a gene: 4. The full variable domain, with the rest looked up from reference TRBV5-6 and TRBJ1-1, is DAGVTQSPTHLIKTRGQQVTLRCSPKSGHDTVSWYQQALGQGPQFIFQYYEEEERQRGNFPDRFSGHQFPNYSSELNVNALLLGDSALYLCASSFGTEVNTEAFFGQGTRLTVV.